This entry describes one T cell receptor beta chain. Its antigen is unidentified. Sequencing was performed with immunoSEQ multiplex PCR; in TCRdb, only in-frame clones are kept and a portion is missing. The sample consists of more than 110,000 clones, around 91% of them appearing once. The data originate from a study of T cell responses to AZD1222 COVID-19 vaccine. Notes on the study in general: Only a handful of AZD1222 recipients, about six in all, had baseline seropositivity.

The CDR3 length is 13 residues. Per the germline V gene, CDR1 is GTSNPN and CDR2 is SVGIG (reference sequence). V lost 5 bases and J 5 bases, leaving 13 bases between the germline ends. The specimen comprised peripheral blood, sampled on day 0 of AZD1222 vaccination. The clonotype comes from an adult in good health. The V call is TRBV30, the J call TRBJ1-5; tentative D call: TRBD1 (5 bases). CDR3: CAWGPGADQPQHF. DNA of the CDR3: TGTGCCTGGGGCCCCGGGGCGGATCAGCCCCAGCATTTT.